This T cell receptor beta chain was observed in a study of blood T cell repertoires in COVID-19. Study at large: Sample material is recorded as cDNA or gDNA derived from T cells, B-cell-depleted T cells, or PBMCs.

This study enrolled people aged roughly 18 to 100 from around 26 US geographic areas. Each participant's cohort was designated according to participant-reported clinical history. Repertoires were generated with immunoSEQ multiplex PCR, while TCRdb's copy carries only in-frame clones and drops some. Altogether under 300,000 clones are present, roughly 90% being singletons, with the ten largest covering 2% to 2.5%. Germline V gene sequence: CDR1 MNHEY, CDR2 SMNVEV (reference sequence). The CDR3 has 19 residues. V lost 4 bases to trimming and J lost 0 bases; unmatched junction nucleotides: 16. Sequenced input: PBMCs or T cells enriched from blood (not recorded which). The chain recombines TRBV27 with TRBJ1-1, with 8 positions matching TRBD1. The sequence was collected from a woman aged 40 to 55 with acute COVID-19. CDR3 nucleotide sequence: TGTGCCAGCAGTTCCGGGATAATAACAGGGGGACAAGTGAACACTGAAGCTTTCTTT. Its protein is CASSSGIITGGQVNTEAFF.